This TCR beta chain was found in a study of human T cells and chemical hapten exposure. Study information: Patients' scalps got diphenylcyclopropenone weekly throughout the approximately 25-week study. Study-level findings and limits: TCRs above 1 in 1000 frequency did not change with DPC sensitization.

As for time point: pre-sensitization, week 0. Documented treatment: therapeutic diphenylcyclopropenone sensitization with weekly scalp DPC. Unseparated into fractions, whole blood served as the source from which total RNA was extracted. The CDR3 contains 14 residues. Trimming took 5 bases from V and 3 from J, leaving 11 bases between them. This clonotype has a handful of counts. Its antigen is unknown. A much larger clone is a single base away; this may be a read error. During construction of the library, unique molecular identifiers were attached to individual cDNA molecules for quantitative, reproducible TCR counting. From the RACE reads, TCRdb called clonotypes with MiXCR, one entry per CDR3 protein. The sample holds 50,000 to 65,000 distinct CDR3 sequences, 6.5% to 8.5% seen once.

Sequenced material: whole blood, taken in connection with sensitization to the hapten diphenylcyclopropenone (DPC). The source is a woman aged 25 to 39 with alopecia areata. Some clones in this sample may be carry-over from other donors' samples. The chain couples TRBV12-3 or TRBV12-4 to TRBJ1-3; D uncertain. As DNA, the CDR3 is TGTGCCAGCAGTCCTCCTCCCTGTGGAAACACCATATATTTT. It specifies CASSPPPCGNTIYF.